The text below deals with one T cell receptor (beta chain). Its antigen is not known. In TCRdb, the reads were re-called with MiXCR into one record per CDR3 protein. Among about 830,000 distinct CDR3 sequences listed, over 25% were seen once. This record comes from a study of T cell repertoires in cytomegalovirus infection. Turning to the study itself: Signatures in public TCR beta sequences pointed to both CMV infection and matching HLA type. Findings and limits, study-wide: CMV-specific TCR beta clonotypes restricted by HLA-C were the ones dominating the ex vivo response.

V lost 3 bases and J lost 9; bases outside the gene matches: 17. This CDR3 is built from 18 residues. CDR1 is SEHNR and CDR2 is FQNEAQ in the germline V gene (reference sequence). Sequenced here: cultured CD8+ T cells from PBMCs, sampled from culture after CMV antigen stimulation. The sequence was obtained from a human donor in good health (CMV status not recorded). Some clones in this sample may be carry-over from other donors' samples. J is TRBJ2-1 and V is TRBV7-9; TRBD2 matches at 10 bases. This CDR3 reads CASSFPDPLAGAVIEQFF. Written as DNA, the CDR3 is TGTGCCAGCAGCTTCCCAGACCCGCTAGCGGGGGCCGTCATTGAGCAGTTCTTC.